This T cell receptor beta chain was recovered during a study of OX40 agonist ivuxolimab in advanced cancers. Study summary: Patients with prior anti-PD-1, anti-PD-L1 or anti-CTLA-4 therapy were eligible; approximately 40% had some. Points from the study as a whole: Low normalized T-cell clonal expansion was additionally recorded for some nonresponders.

Note on this clone: Its antigen is not identified.

Losses at the gene ends were 2 bases for V and 7 bases for J; bases not matched to a gene: 8. The length of the CDR3 is 15 residues. Germline lookup yields CDR1 SGHRS and CDR2 YFSETQ. Repertoires were generated with immunoSEQ multiplex PCR, while TCRdb's copy carries only in-frame clones and drops some. Of around 25,000 clones detected, approximately 86% appear once; the ten largest clones hold less than 15%. Here the sequenced sample was CD4+ or CD8+ T cells sorted from blood, taken in a trial of the OX40 agonist ivuxolimab. The rearrangement links TRBV5-1 to TRBJ2-1, with TRBD2 matching 8 bases. This TCR was sampled from an adult with an advanced solid tumor such as melanoma, head and neck, liver or kidney cancer. The CDR3 DNA is TGCGCCAGCAGCTTACGGGGGGGCCTGATTAATGAGCAGTTCTTC. Its translation: CASSLRGGLINEQFF.